These T cell receptor beta chains were read from a single sample in a study of identifying expanded T cells in peripheral blood. The table came from immunoSEQ multiplex PCR; TCRdb's copy has only in-frame clones and leaves some out. Here the sample spans more than 50,000 clones, approximately 83% being singletons. The specimen was blood. Receptor source: a person aged 18-69 years in good health. The CDR3 runs from the conserved cysteine through the conserved F or W. D genes are given only for firm matches. A clone size is listed for some rows: how often the clone was seen (once, few, many), or a class if it is expanded.

.,.,10,TRBV5-8,TRBJ2-7,CASSPLFPYF,TGTGCCAGCAGCCCCTTGTTCCCGTACTTC
TRBD1,.,16,TRBV2,TRBJ1-2,CASNRDRGSYNYGYTF,TGTGCCAGCAATAGGGACAGGGGATCCTATAACTATGGCTACACCTTC
.,.,17,TRBV4-2,TRBJ2-5,CASSQGQGGGLQETQYF,TGTGCCAGCAGCCAAGGTCAAGGGGGGGGCCTACAAGAGACCCAGTACTTC
.,.,14,TRBV5-4,TRBJ1-6,CASSPREGAAPLHF,TGTGCCAGCAGCCCCAGGGAGGGTGCTGCACCCCTCCACTTT
.,.,15,TRBV30,TRBJ1-2,CAWRPSPFTNYGYTF,TGTGCCTGGAGACCCTCACCCTTCACTAACTATGGCTACACCTTC
TRBD2,.,13,TRBV5-4,TRBJ2-1,CASLFSGGHEQFF,TGTGCCAGCCTCTTTAGCGGGGGCCATGAGCAGTTCTTC
TRBD2,.,18,TRBV11-2,TRBJ2-1,CASSARWTSGSSYNEQFF,TGTGCCAGCAGCGCGCGTTGGACTAGCGGGTCCTCCTACAATGAGCAGTTCTTC
.,.,17,TRBV11-2,TRBJ1-3,CASSLRQGRNTGNTIYF,TGTGCCAGCAGCTTAAGGCAGGGGCGGAATACTGGAAACACCATATATTTT
.,.,17,TRBV18,TRBJ1-1,CASSPTIGRGRNTEAFF,TGTGCCAGCTCACCTACCATAGGACGGGGAAGGAACACTGAAGCTTTCTTT
.,.,12,TRBV7-3,TRBJ1-1,CASSLRSGEAFF,TGTGCCAGCAGCTTAAGGTCAGGAGAAGCTTTCTTT
.,.,11,TRBV7-9,TRBJ2-3,CASSLDSTQYF,TGTGCCAGCAGCCTGGACAGTACGCAGTATTTT
TRBD1,.,14,TRBV7-9,TRBJ2-3,CASSSTTGADTQYF,TGTGCCAGCAGCTCAACCACAGGGGCAGATACGCAGTATTTT
.,.,14,TRBV6-5,TRBJ1-1,CASSPLGVNTEAFF,TGTGCCAGCAGTCCCCTCGGGGTGAACACTGAAGCTTTCTTT
.,once,14,TRBV5-1,TRBJ2-1,CASSPWVVNNEQFF,TGCGCCAGCAGCCCCTGGGTCGTAAACAATGAGCAGTTCTTC
.,.,16,TRBV5-1,TRBJ2-1,CASSLAVTGAYNEQFF,TGCGCCAGCAGCTTGGCCGTAACGGGAGCCTACAATGAGCAGTTCTTC
TRBD1,.,14,TRBV18,TRBJ1-4,CASSRDRGTEKLFF,TGTGCCAGCTCTCGGGACAGGGGCACGGAAAAACTGTTTTTT
TRBD1,.,17,TRBV25-1,TRBJ2-1,CASSENTGTESDNEQFF,TGTGCCAGCAGTGAAAACACCGGGACAGAGTCCGACAATGAGCAGTTCTTC
.,.,13,TRBV10-3,TRBJ1-2,CAISPTDNYGYTF,TGTGCCATCAGTCCGACAGATAACTATGGCTACACCTTC
.,.,15,TRBV27,TRBJ2-2,CAVSRAGTNTGELFF,TGTGCAGTAAGCCGGGCGGGTACGAACACCGGGGAGCTGTTTTTT
TRBD2,.,15,TRBV9,TRBJ2-7,CASSPGGGGPNEQYF,TGTGCCAGCAGCCCAGGTGGGGGAGGGCCCAACGAGCAGTACTTC
.,few,16,TRBV6-1,TRBJ1-5,CASSEVTLYSNQPQHF,TGTGCCAGCAGTGAGGTGACCTTATATAGCAATCAGCCCCAGCATTTT
.,.,14,TRBV2,TRBJ1-6,CASRSLLDNSPLHF,TGTGCCAGCAGGTCTCTTTTGGATAATTCACCCCTCCACTTT
.,.,13,TRBV5-4,TRBJ1-1,CASSYHWGTEAFF,TGTGCCAGCAGTTACCACTGGGGAACTGAAGCTTTCTTT
.,once,14,TRBV2,TRBJ2-4,CASILRGSKNIQYF,TGTGCCAGCATCCTCAGGGGATCGAAAAACATTCAGTACTTC
TRBD2,.,15,TRBV11-3,TRBJ2-3,CASSFTSGSTDTQYF,TGTGCCAGCAGCTTTACTAGCGGAAGCACAGATACGCAGTATTTT
TRBD1,.,15,TRBV5-1,TRBJ2-7,CASSPTPGTGVEQYF,TGCGCCAGCAGCCCAACCCCCGGGACAGGGGTCGAGCAGTACTTC
TRBD1,once,16,TRBV18,TRBJ2-4,CASSPDREVSKNIQYF,TGTGCCAGCTCACCAGACAGGGAAGTATCCAAAAACATTCAGTACTTC
TRBD2,.,19,TRBV5-1,TRBJ2-3,CASSLEGPGLAGGLDTQYF,TGCGCCAGCAGCTTGGAGGGACCGGGACTAGCGGGAGGGTTAGATACGCAGTATTTT
TRBD1,.,13,TRBV6-6,TRBJ2-1,CASSLKQGAHQFF,TGTGCCAGCAGTCTCAAACAGGGGGCCCATCAGTTCTTC
.,many,16,TRBV5-1,TRBJ2-2,CASSLAGTPNTGELFF,TGCGCCAGCAGCTTGGCCGGGACTCCTAACACCGGGGAGCTGTTTTTT
TRBD2,.,16,TRBV5-4,TRBJ2-3,CASSRIAGGRRDTQYF,TGTGCCAGCAGCCGCATAGCGGGCGGGAGGAGGGATACGCAGTATTTT
.,once,13,TRBV5-1,TRBJ1-5,CASSRDWSQPQHF,TGCGCCAGCAGCCGCGATTGGAGTCAGCCCCAGCATTTT
.,once,18,TRBV4-1,TRBJ2-3,CASSQDAAGRYFTDTQYF,TGCGCCAGCAGCCAAGATGCGGCAGGGCGATATTTCACAGATACGCAGTATTTT
TRBD1,.,14,TRBV27,TRBJ1-2,CASSYTGQGGGYTF,TGTGCCAGCAGTTACACCGGACAGGGAGGTGGCTACACCTTC
TRBD1,once,16,TRBV7-7,TRBJ2-2,CASSAQGGQGTGELFF,TGTGCCAGCAGCGCCCAGGGTGGACAGGGGACCGGGGAGCTGTTTTTT
.,.,14,TRBV18,TRBJ2-1,CASSPSSAYNEQFF,TGTGCCAGCTCACCCTCTAGCGCCTACAATGAGCAGTTCTTC
.,.,13,TRBV6-6,TRBJ2-3,CASTSSDTDTQYF,TGTGCCAGCACTAGTAGCGACACAGATACGCAGTATTTT
.,once,15,TRBV25-1,TRBJ2-1,CASSEFWDFYNEQFF,TGTGCCAGCAGTGAATTCTGGGACTTTTACAATGAGCAGTTCTTC
.,few,14,TRBV4-1,TRBJ1-5,CASSQDPRDQPQHF,TGCGCCAGCAGCCAAGACCCGCGGGATCAGCCCCAGCATTTT